Sequencing of this T cell receptor (beta chain) was carried out in a study of T cell responses to AZD1222 COVID-19 vaccine. Here immunoSEQ multiplex PCR was the method, and the copy in TCRdb shows in-frame clones only, minus some. Counted here are approximately 120,000 clones, 89% occurring once; the ten biggest clones make up roughly 3.9%. V shed 5 bases, J shed 6 bases, and the junction held 7 bases outside the gene matches. Germline CDR1 is MDHEN and CDR2 is SYDVKM. CDR3 length equals 14 residues. Study-level results: When two AZD1222 doses had been given, Spike-specific TCR breadth and depth rose.

Of note for this clone: What it recognizes is unknown.

This TCR was recovered from an adult in good health. Sample: peripheral blood, taken on day 0 of AZD1222 vaccination. The rearrangement links TRBV28 to TRBJ2-7, with 10 bases that match TRBD1. The CDR3 DNA reads as TGTGCCAGCAGTGGCGGACAGGGGGTTCTCGAGCAGTACTTC. Translation: CASSGGQGVLEQYF.